This T cell receptor (beta chain) originates from a study of shared clonotypes between healthy human individuals. Notes on the study in general: Clonotypes that were shared across four donors made up around 4.6% of naive CD4 clonotypes. Generally, naive subsets (rather than memory subsets) showed larger estimated richness.

The CDR3 sequence is 13 residues long. Germline assignment: CDR1 SGHAT and CDR2 FQNNGV. V gave up 1 base and J gave up 3 bases, with 4 bases separating them. The donors were adults (healthy and HIV-negative) with no recent acute infections or vaccinations. The method was immunoSEQ multiplex PCR; TCRdb's version includes in-frame clones alone and lacks a portion of them. The sample records roughly 2.6 million clones, about 92% being singletons. As regards this clone: The antigen is not known. The same CDR3 can be traced to other DNA sequences in this sample.

The sample consisted of naive CD4+ T cells sorted from blood. Subset denoted: CD45RA+ positively selected. V is TRBV11-2 and J is TRBJ2-1; no firm D call. This sequence originates from a man aged 18 to 29 in good health. The CDR3 region is CASSLGLYNEQFF. The CDR3 DNA follows: TGTGCCAGCAGCTTAGGGCTCTACAATGAGCAGTTCTTC.